Detailed here is one T cell receptor beta chain. Its antigen is not identified. The data derive from a study of T cell responses to AZD1222 COVID-19 vaccine. The study, taken as a whole, reports: In a largely white British group with more females than males, clonal diversity was possibly underestimated. Reports say nearly half of spike-specific TCRs go after unmutated variant regions. Every sample of the repertoires postdated the peak T cell response.

Clones were sequenced by immunoSEQ multiplex PCR, and TCRdb holds only the in-frame ones, with some missing. The profile shows over 130,000 clones, roughly 88% of them singletons. V dropped 2 bases and J dropped 6; count of bases not matched to a gene: 7. This CDR3 has 15 amino acids. CDR1 and CDR2 (germline): MNHEY, SVGEGT. The chain has TRBV6-2 or TRBV6-3 and TRBJ1-5; TRBD1 matches at 7 bases. This specimen consisted of peripheral blood, obtained on day 0 of AZD1222 vaccination. The sequence derives from an adult in good health. The CDR3 DNA reads TGTGCCAGCAGTTACCGGGGGGGGACAGTTCAGCCCCAGCATTTT. Translation: CASSYRGGTVQPQHF.